This T cell receptor beta chain was captured in a study of shared clonotypes between healthy human individuals. As for the study in general: For every donor, three CD4 naive, three CD4 memory, two CD8 naive and one CD8 memory plates were used. Overall study findings and caveats: Having only a few donors restricted how much genetic and exposure-history diversity was captured. In contrast to clonotypes shared by all four donors, non-shared clonotypes had lower generation probabilities.

CD45RO negativity and positive selection for CCR7 defined naive CD8 cells, a population that excluded terminally differentiated effector memory CD45RA+ cells. Only in-frame clones appear in the TCRdb table, and some are missing; sequencing was by immunoSEQ multiplex PCR. The sample records about 1,900,000 clones, about 95% being singletons. This CDR3 is 14 amino acids long. CDR1 and CDR2 (germline): SGHDT, YYEEEE. V shed 0 bases and J shed 4 bases, with 11 bases lying between them. Remarks on this clone: Its antigen is not known.

Material: naive CD8+ T cells sorted from blood. The TCR sequence derives from a man between 18 and 35 years old in good health. The chain has TRBV5-6 and TRBJ2-7; D unclear. The CDR3 here is CASSLGPMVYEQYF. CDR3 nucleotides: TGTGCCAGCAGCTTGGGACCGATGGTATACGAGCAGTACTTC.